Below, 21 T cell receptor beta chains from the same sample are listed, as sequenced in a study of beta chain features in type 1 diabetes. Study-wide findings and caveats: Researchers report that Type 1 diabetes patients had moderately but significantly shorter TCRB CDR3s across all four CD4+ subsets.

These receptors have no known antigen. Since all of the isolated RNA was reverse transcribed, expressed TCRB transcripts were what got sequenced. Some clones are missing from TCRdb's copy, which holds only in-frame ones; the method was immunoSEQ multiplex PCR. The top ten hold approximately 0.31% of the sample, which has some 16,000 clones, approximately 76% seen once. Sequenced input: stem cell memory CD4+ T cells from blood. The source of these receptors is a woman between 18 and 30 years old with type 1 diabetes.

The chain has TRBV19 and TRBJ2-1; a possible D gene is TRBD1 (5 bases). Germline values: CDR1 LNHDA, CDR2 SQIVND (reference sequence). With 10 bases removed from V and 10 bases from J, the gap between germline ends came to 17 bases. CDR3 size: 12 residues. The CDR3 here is CATRTVGPEQFF. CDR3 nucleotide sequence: TGTGCCACCAGAACCGTGGGGCCGGAGCAGTTCTTC.

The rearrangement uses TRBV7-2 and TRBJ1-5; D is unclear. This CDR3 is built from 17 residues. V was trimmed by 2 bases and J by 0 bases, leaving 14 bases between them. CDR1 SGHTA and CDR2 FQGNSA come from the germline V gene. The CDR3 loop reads CASSLRGQAYSNQPQHF. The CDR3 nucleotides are TGTGCCAGCAGCTTAAGAGGGCAGGCTTATAGCAATCAGCCCCAGCATTTT.

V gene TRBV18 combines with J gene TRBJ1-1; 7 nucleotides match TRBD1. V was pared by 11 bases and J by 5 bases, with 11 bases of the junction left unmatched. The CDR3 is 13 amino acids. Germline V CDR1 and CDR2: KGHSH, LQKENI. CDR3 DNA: TGTGCCTCTGCAGGGGGGTTGAGAACTGAAGCTTTCTTT. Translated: CASAGGLRTEAFF.

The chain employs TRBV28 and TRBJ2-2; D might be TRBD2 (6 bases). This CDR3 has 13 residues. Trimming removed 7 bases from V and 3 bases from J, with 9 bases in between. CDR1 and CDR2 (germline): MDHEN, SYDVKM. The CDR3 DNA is TGTGCCAGCAACGGAGGGCACACCGGGGAGCTGTTTTTT. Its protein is CASNGGHTGELFF.

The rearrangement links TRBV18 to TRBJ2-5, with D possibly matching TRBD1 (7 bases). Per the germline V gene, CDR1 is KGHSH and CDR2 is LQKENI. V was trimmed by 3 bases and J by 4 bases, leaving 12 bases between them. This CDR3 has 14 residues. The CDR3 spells CASSPFQGGETQYF. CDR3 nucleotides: TGTGCCAGCTCACCGTTCCAGGGGGGAGAGACCCAGTACTTC.

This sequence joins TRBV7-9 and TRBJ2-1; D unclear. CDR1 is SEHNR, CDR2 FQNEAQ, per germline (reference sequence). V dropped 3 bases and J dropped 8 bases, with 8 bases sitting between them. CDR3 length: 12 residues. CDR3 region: CASSFRLDEQFF. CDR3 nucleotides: TGTGCCAGCAGCTTCCGTCTTGATGAGCAGTTCTTC.

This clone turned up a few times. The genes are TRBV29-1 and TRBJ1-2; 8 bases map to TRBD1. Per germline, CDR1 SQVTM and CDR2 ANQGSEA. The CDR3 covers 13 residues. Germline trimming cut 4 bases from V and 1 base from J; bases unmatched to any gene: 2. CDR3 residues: CSVGQGFNYGYTF. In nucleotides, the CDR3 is TGCAGCGTTGGACAGGGGTTTAACTATGGCTACACCTTC.

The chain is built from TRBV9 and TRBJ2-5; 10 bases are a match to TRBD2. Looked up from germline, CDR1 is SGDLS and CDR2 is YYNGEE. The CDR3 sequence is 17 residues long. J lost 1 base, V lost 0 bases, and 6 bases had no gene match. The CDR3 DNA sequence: TGTGCCAGCAGCGTAGGTTTGGTAGCGGGAGGCCAAGAGACCCAGTACTTC. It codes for CASSVGLVAGGQETQYF.

CDR3 sequence reads: CAWTGILTEAFF. The CDR3 nucleotides read TGTGCCTGGACAGGGATTCTCACTGAAGCTTTCTTT. The chain joins TRBV30 to TRBJ1-1, with a tentative D call TRBD1 (5 bases). With 4 bases removed from V and 4 bases from J, the gap between germline ends came to 10 bases. The V gene's germline CDR1 is GTSNPN and CDR2 SVGIG (reference sequence). This CDR3 has 12 amino acids.

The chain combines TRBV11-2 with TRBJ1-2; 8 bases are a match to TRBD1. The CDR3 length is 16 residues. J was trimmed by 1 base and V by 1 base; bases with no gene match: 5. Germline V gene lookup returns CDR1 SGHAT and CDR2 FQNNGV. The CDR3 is CASSLVRGRINYGYTF. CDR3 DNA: TGTGCCAGCAGCTTAGTCAGGGGGCGGATTAACTATGGCTACACCTTC.

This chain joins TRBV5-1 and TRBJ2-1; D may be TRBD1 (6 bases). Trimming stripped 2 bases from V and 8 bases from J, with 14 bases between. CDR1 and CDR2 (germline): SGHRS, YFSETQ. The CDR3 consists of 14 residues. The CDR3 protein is CASSFVSGGYEQFF. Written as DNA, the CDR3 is TGCGCCAGCAGCTTCGTGTCTGGGGGCTATGAGCAGTTCTTC.

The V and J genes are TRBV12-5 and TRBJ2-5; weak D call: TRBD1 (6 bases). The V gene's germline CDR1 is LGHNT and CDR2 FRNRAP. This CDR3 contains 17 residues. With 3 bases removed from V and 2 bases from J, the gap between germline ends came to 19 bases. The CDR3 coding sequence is TGTGCTAGTGGTTTCACAGGGTGGGGGACCACTCAAGAGACCCAGTACTTC. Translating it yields CASGFTGWGTTQETQYF.

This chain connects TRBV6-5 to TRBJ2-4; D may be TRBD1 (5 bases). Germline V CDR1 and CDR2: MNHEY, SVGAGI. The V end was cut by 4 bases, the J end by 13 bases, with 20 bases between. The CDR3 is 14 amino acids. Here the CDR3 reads CASSLGVTSTVQYF. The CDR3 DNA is TGTGCCAGCAGTTTAGGGGTGACCTCAACGGTACAGTACTTC.

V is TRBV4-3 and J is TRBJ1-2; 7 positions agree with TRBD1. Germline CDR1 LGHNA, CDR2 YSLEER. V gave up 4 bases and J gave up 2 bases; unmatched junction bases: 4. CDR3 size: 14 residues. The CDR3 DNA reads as TGCGCCAGCAGCCCTAACAGGGGCAACTATGGCTACACCTTC. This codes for CASSPNRGNYGYTF.

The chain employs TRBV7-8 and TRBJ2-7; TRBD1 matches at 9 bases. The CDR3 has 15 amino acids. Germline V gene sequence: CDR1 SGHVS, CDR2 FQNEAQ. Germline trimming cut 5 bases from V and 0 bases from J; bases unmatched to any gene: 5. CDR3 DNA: TGTGCCAGCAGCCCCCGGGACAGGGTCTCCTACGAGCAGTACTTC. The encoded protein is CASSPRDRVSYEQYF.

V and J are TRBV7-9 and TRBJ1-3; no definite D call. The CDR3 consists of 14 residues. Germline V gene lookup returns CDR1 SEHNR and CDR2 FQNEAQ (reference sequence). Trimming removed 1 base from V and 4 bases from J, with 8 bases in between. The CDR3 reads CASSLGGIGNTIYF. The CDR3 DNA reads TGTGCCAGCAGCTTAGGAGGCATCGGAAACACCATATATTTT.

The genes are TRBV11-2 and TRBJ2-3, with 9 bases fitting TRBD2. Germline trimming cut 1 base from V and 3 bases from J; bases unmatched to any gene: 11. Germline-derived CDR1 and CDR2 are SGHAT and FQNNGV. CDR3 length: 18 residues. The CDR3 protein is CASSLVLAGGPRTDTQYF. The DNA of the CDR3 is TGTGCCAGCAGCTTAGTTTTGGCGGGAGGGCCCCGGACAGATACGCAGTATTTT. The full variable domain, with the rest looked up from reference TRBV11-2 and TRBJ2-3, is EAGVAQSPRYKIIEKRQSVAFWCNPISGHATLYWYQQILGQGPKLLIQFQNNGVVDDSQLPKDRFSAERLKGVDSTLKIQPAKLEDSAVYLCASSLVLAGGPRTDTQYFGPGTRLTVL.

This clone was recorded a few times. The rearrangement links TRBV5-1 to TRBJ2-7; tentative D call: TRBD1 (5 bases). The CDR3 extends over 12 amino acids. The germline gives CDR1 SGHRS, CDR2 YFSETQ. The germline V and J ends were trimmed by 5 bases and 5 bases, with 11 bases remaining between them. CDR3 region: CASREDRNEQYF. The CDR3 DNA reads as TGCGCCAGCAGAGAAGACAGAAACGAGCAGTACTTC.

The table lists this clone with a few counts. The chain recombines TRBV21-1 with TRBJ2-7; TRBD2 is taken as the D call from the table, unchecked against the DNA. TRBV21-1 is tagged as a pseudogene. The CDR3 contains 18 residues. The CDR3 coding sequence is TGTGCCAGCAGCAATGGTGGCGGGAGGAAAGGAAGCCAATACGAGCAGTACTTC. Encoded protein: CASSNGGGRKGSQYEQYF.

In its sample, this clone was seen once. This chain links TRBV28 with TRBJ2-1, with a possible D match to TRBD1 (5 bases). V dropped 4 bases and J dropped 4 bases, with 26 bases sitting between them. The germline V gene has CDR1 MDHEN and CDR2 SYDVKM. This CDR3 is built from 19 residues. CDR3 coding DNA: TGTGCCAGCAGTTCACCTAGTATGGGTACAGGTTCGTCTTACAATGAGCAGTTCTTC. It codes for CASSSPSMGTGSSYNEQFF.

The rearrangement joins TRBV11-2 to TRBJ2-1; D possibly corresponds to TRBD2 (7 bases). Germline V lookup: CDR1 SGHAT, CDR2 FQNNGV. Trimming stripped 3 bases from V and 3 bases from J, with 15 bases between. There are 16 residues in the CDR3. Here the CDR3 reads CASSLRGEGSYNEQFF. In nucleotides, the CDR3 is TGTGCCAGCAGCTTGAGGGGGGAGGGCAGCTACAATGAGCAGTTCTTC.